The 20 T cell receptor beta chains listed next were all sequenced from one sample in a study of persistence of HIV-infected CD4 T cells. Their target antigens are unknown. The immunoSEQ assay was version 4, run in survey mode. The assay was immunoSEQ multiplex PCR, and TCRdb's table has in-frame clones only and misses some. This table has 43,000 or so clones, around 89% appearing once. Nonspecific anti-CD3/anti-CD28 bead stimulation represents the broad CD4+ T cell repertoire. Sorting of responding CD4+ T cells relied on upregulated CD40 ligand together with CD69. This specimen was CD4+ T cells sorted from PBMCs after roughly 18-hour stimulation, taken from a patient who received antiretroviral therapy. The receptors were gathered from an adult man with HIV who was CMV-seropositive.

The chain recombines TRBV19 with TRBJ1-4; D is ambiguous. The length of the CDR3 is 13 residues. Trimming left V 10 bases short and J 6 bases short, with 15 bases between. The germline V gene has CDR1 LNHDA and CDR2 SQIVND (reference sequence). The CDR3 sequence: CATSRAKDEKLFF. CDR3 coding DNA: TGTGCCACCTCCCGGGCAAAGGATGAAAAACTGTTTTTT.

The chain links TRBV25-1 to TRBJ1-1; perhaps TRBD1 as D (5 bases). CDR1 MGHDK and CDR2 SYGVNS come from the germline V gene. This CDR3 is built from 17 residues. The V end was cut by 5 bases, the J end by 1 base, with 20 bases between. The DNA for the CDR3 is TGTGCCAGCAGTCGCTCGCGGGGGGGTTCAAGGAACACTGAAGCTTTCTTT. Encoded protein: CASSRSRGGSRNTEAFF.

This clone was seen only once. The V and J genes are TRBV18 and TRBJ2-7; TRBD1 agrees at 9 bases. V was clipped by 3 bases and J by 6 bases; unmatched bases: 6. Germline V CDR1 and CDR2: KGHSH, LQKENI. The CDR3 spans 14 residues. The CDR3 nucleotides read TGTGCCAGCTCACCGTCGGGACAGGGTCGCGAGCAGTACTTC. Its protein is CASSPSGQGREQYF.

V gene TRBV28 combines with J gene TRBJ1-1; 9 nucleotides align to TRBD1. The CDR3 is 11 amino acids. J was trimmed by 10 bases and V by 6 bases; bases with no gene match: 3. Germline V gene lookup returns CDR1 MDHEN and CDR2 SYDVKM. Written as DNA, the CDR3 is TGTGCCAGCAGGGGACAGGGCACAGCTTTCTTT. Amino acids: CASRGQGTAFF.

The V gene is TRBV3-1 (or the pseudogene TRBV3-2), the J gene TRBJ1-1; no clear D gene. The germline gives CDR1 LGHDT, CDR2 YNNKEL (reference sequence). The CDR3 is made up of 12 amino acids. Trimming took off 1 base at V and 8 bases at J, with 8 bases between the two ends. CDR3 sequence reads: CASSQGAVEAFF. CDR3 nucleotide sequence: TGTGCCAGCAGCCAAGGAGCGGTCGAAGCTTTCTTT.

The genes are TRBV6-1 and TRBJ2-2; 7 positions agree with TRBD1. J gave up 8 bases and V 1 base, and 4 bases lay outside the gene matches. Per germline, CDR1 MNHNS and CDR2 SASEGT. This CDR3 has 14 amino acids. This chain's CDR3 is CASSEGQGKGELFF. The CDR3 DNA reads as TGTGCCAGCAGTGAAGGACAGGGAAAGGGGGAGCTGTTTTTT.

The V call is TRBV24-1, the J call TRBJ2-4, with D perhaps TRBD1 or TRBD2 (5 bases each). The germline V gene encodes CDR1 KGHDR and CDR2 SFDVKD. V gave up 11 bases and J gave up 6 bases, with 19 bases separating them. CDR3 length: 14 residues. The CDR3 region is CASLSGTLSNIQYF. The CDR3 DNA follows: TGTGCCAGCCTTTCCGGGACCCTGTCAAACATTCAGTACTTC.

The chain links TRBV10-3 to TRBJ2-3; unclear D gene. CDR1 is ENHRY, CDR2 SYGVKD, per germline. Deletions cut 3 bases from V and 5 bases from J, with 6 bases between. This CDR3 comprises 12 residues. The CDR3 DNA sequence: TGTGCCATCAGTGACCGAGGAGATACGCAGTATTTT. Protein product: CAISDRGDTQYF.

The chain joins TRBV5-1 to TRBJ1-1; D is possibly TRBD1 (5 bases). The germline V gene has CDR1 SGHRS and CDR2 YFSETQ. The length of the CDR3 is 14 residues. V was pared by 0 bases and J by 4 bases, with 10 bases between. The DNA for the CDR3 is TGCGCCAGCAGCTTGGATCAGGGTAGCACTGAAGCTTTCTTT. Encoded protein: CASSLDQGSTEAFF.

The chain recombines TRBV19 with TRBJ1-5, with unresolved D. Germline V CDR1 and CDR2: LNHDA, SQIVND (reference sequence). CDR3 length equals 12 residues. V lost 6 bases and J lost 9, with 12 bases in between. The CDR3 coding sequence is TGTGCCAGTAGCACCGGGGTAAGGCCCCAGCATTTT. It translates to CASSTGVRPQHF. Variable domain in full (rest from reference TRBV19 and TRBJ1-5): DGGITQSPKYLFRKEGQNVTLSCEQNLNHDAMYWYRQDPGQGLRLIYYSQIVNDFQKGDIAEGYSVSREKKESFPLTVTSAQKNPTAFYLCASSTGVRPQHFGDGTRLSIL.

The chain joins TRBV7-6 to TRBJ2-7; no reliable D call. This CDR3 contains 14 residues. Trimming took off 5 bases at V and 0 bases at J, with 11 bases between the two ends. Looked up from germline, CDR1 is SGHVS and CDR2 is FNYEAQ. CDR3 amino acids: CASSQSTNSYEQYF. The CDR3 DNA reads as TGTGCCAGCAGCCAATCGACAAACTCCTACGAGCAGTACTTC.

This chain joins TRBV27 and TRBJ2-2, with TRBD1 as a possible D gene (5 bases). V was pared by 4 bases and J by 1 base, with 10 bases between. CDR3 length: 15 residues. Germline values: CDR1 MNHEY, CDR2 SMNVEV (reference sequence). CDR3 loop: CASSWGRQNTGELFF. Here the CDR3 DNA reads TGTGCCAGCAGTTGGGGCAGGCAGAACACCGGGGAGCTGTTTTTT.

This chain connects TRBV30 to TRBJ2-2; 8 bases match TRBD1. This CDR3 comprises 14 residues. CDR1 GTSNPN and CDR2 SVGIG come from the germline V gene (reference sequence). The V and J ends lost 4 bases and 5 bases, in that order; junction bases with no gene match: 6. CDR3 loop: CAWTRTGRTGELFF. Written as DNA, the CDR3 is TGTGCCTGGACGAGGACAGGGCGGACCGGGGAGCTGTTTTTT.

The V call is TRBV10-3, the J call TRBJ2-7; the D gene is possibly TRBD2 (6 bases). Germline lookup yields CDR1 ENHRY and CDR2 SYGVKD. V was cut by 5 bases and J by 5 bases, with 13 bases left in between. The CDR3 totals 13 residues. Here the CDR3 reads CAISYTSFDEQYF. DNA of the CDR3: TGTGCCATCAGTTATACTAGCTTCGACGAGCAGTACTTC.

This chain joins TRBV7-6 and TRBJ2-1; maybe TRBD2 (7 bases). CDR3 size: 19 residues. V lost 3 bases and J lost 0, with 21 bases in between. The germline V gene encodes CDR1 SGHVS and CDR2 FNYEAQ. The CDR3 reads CASSLRLAGDISSYNEQFF. CDR3 nucleotides: TGTGCCAGCAGCTTGCGACTAGCCGGGGACATTAGCTCCTACAATGAGCAGTTCTTC.

V and J are TRBV6-1 and TRBJ2-3; possible D gene TRBD1, 5 bases. V gave up 2 bases and J gave up 2 bases, with 11 bases separating them. Germline-derived CDR1 and CDR2 are MNHNS and SASEGT. The CDR3 has 15 residues. The DNA of the CDR3 is TGTGCCAGCAGTGAACAGGGCACCGACACAGATACGCAGTATTTT. It specifies CASSEQGTDTDTQYF.

J is TRBJ2-1 and V is TRBV2; 9 bases match TRBD2. The CDR3 has 17 amino acids. Losses at the gene ends were 4 bases for V and 1 base for J; bases not matched to a gene: 8. Germline V gives CDR1 SNHLY, CDR2 FYNNEI. CDR3 coding DNA: TGTGCCAGCAGTGTGGGGCGGGGGGGCCCTTCCTACAATGAGCAGTTCTTC. This gives the protein CASSVGRGGPSYNEQFF.

In DNA form, the CDR3 reads TGTGCCAGCAGTCGGACTTATCAACATGAGCAGTTCTTC. Translating it yields CASSRTYQHEQFF. The gene calls are TRBV9 and TRBJ2-1; possibly TRBD2 for D (5 bases). V was clipped by 5 bases and J by 8 bases, with 14 bases between them. There are 13 residues in the CDR3. The germline V gene encodes CDR1 SGDLS and CDR2 YYNGEE.

This clone has only a few counts. The chain joins TRBV24-1 to TRBJ2-2; 7 bases are a match to TRBD1. The germline CDR1 and CDR2 sequences are KGHDR and SFDVKD. Trimming took 5 bases from V and 1 from J; bases not matched to a gene: 6. This CDR3 region has 16 residues. CDR3 region: CATSVTGARNTGELFF. The CDR3 nucleotides read TGTGCCACCAGTGTTACAGGGGCGCGGAACACCGGGGAGCTGTTTTTT.

The chain links TRBV24-1 to TRBJ2-3; 9 nucleotides align to TRBD2. This CDR3 contains 17 residues. Germline CDR1 and CDR2: KGHDR and SFDVKD. J was trimmed by 1 base and V by 3 bases; bases with no gene match: 7. The CDR3 spells CATSDPSGEGGTDTQYF. DNA of the CDR3: TGTGCCACCAGTGATCCTAGCGGGGAAGGGGGCACAGATACGCAGTATTTT.